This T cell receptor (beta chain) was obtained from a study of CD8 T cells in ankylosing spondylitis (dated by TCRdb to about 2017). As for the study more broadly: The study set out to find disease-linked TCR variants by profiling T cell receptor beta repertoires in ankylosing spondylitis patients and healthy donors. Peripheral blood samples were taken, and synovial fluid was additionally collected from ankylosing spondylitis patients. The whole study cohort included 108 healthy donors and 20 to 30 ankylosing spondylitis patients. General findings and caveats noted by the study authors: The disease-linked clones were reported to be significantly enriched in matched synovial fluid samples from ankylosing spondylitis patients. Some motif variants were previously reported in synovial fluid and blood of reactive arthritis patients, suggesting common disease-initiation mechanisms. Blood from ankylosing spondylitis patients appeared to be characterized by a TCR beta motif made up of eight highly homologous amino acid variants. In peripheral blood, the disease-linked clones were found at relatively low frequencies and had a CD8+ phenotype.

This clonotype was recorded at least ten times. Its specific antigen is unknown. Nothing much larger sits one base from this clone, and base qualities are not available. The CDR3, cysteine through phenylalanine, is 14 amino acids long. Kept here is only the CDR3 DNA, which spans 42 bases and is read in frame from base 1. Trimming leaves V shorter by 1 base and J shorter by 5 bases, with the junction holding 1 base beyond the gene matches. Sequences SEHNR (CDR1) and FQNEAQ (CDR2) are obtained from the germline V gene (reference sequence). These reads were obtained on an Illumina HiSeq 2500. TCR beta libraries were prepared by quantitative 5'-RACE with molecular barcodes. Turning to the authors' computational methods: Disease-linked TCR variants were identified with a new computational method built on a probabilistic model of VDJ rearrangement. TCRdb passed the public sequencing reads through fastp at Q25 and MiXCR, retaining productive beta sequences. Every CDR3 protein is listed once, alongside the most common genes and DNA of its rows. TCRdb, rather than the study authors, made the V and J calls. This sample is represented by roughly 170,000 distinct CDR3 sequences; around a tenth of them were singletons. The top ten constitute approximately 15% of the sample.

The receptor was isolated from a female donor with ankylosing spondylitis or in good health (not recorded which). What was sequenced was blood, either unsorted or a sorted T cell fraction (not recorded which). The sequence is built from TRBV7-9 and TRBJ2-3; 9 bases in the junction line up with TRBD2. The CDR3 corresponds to CASSLVLAGDTQYF. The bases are TGTGCCAGCAGCTTAGTACTAGCGGGAGATACGCAGTATTTT.